The 30 T cell receptor beta chains reported below all come from one sample, sequenced in a study of blood T cell repertoires in COVID-19. This table comes from immunoSEQ multiplex PCR, and its TCRdb copy is limited to in-frame clones, with some not included. Of 400,000 or so clones in the sample, roughly 90% were seen once. Sequencing was performed on peripheral blood. The receptors here all came from a man between 18 and 29 years old with COVID-19, enrolled during active disease.

The table lists this clone with a count of one. The chain uses TRBV12-3 or TRBV12-4 and TRBJ1-2; 7 nucleotides agree with TRBD1. Losses at the gene ends were 3 bases for V and 6 bases for J; bases not matched to a gene: 4. This CDR3 contains 13 residues. In DNA form, the CDR3 reads TGTGCCAGCAGTTTGGGGACAGCGGATGGCTACACCTTC. Its translation: CASSLGTADGYTF.

Comments on this clone: At the DNA level, this CDR3 is encoded by other sequences in the same sample as well. CDR3 sequence reads: CASSQDRGSQETQYF. CDR3 in DNA: TGTGCCAGCAGCCAAGATCGGGGGTCCCAAGAGACCCAGTACTTC. The chain employs TRBV4-2 and TRBJ2-5; D might be TRBD2 (6 bases). Germline CDR1 reads LGHNA; CDR2 reads YNFKEQ. Deletions cut 0 bases from V and 1 base from J, with 9 bases between. The CDR3 runs to 15 residues.

The genes are TRBV6-4 and TRBJ2-3; D is perhaps TRBD2 (5 bases). Germline lookup yields CDR1 MRHNA and CDR2 SNTAGT. V gave up 5 bases and J gave up 2 bases, with 14 bases separating them. The CDR3 runs to 15 residues. The CDR3 nucleotides read TGTGCCAGCAGTTCCGGGATTGCGACCACAGATACGCAGTATTTT. Translating it yields CASSSGIATTDTQYF.

On this clone itself: The junction does not match germline at one end; this may be a read error. Other nucleotide sequences in the sample specify the same CDR3. The rearrangement links TRBV7-9 to TRBJ2-3; 12 positions match TRBD2. There are 15 residues in the CDR3. CDR1 SEHNR and CDR2 FQNEAQ come from the germline V gene (reference sequence). For the CDR3, the DNA is TGTGCCAGCAGCCTAGCGGGAGGGCGGGCAGATACGCAGTATTTT. Its translation: CASSLAGGRADTQYF.

The genes are TRBV11-3 and TRBJ1-1; D remains unclear. Germline V gene data show CDR1 as SGHNT and CDR2 as YENEEA. V gave up 4 bases and J gave up 1 base, with 4 bases separating them. CDR3 length: 12 amino acids. The CDR3 spells CASSYTNTEAFF. The CDR3 coding sequence is TGTGCCAGCAGCTACACGAACACTGAAGCTTTCTTT. The complete variable domain, with remaining parts taken from reference TRBV11-3 and TRBJ1-1, reads EAGVVQSPRYKIIEKKQPVAFWCNPISGHNTLYWYLQNLGQGPELLIRYENEEAVDDSQLPKDRFSAERLKGVDSTLKIQPAELGDSAVYLCASSYTNTEAFFGQGTRLTVV.

The V call is TRBV30, the J call TRBJ2-1, with TRBD1 matching over 8 bases. CDR1 and CDR2 (germline): GTSNPN, SVGIG (reference sequence). Trimming at V came to 3 bases and at J to 4 bases, leaving 2 bases not matched to a gene. The CDR3 has 13 residues. In DNA form, the CDR3 reads TGTGCCTGGAGGGGACAGGTATACAATGAGCAGTTCTTC. Amino acids: CAWRGQVYNEQFF.

This rearrangement joins TRBV5-6 to TRBJ2-1; D remains ambiguous. Looked up from germline, CDR1 is SGHDT and CDR2 is YYEEEE. V lost 2 bases to trimming and J lost 8 bases, with 14 bases between them. The CDR3 spans 14 residues. Here the CDR3 reads CASSLPGFSHEQFF. As DNA, the CDR3 is TGTGCCAGCAGCTTACCCGGGTTTAGCCATGAGCAGTTCTTC.

The J gene is TRBJ2-5, the V gene TRBV5-1, with 9 bases lining up with TRBD1. After removal of 7 bases from V and 4 bases from J, the junction contained 11 bases not matched to a gene. Per germline, CDR1 SGHRS and CDR2 YFSETQ. The CDR3 has 15 amino acids. The CDR3 here is CASRRGQGIGETQYF. CDR3 nucleotides: TGCGCCAGCCGTAGGGGACAGGGTATAGGAGAGACCCAGTACTTC.

This chain links TRBV6-5 with TRBJ1-3, with D possibly TRBD1 on 6 matching bases. Per the germline V gene, CDR1 is MNHEY and CDR2 is SVGAGI. The CDR3 runs 14 residues. V was shortened by 6 bases and J by 0 bases, with 9 bases between the two germline ends. The DNA of the CDR3 is TGTGCCAGCAGGGGGGCCATCTCTGGAAACACCATATATTTT. Encoded protein: CASRGAISGNTIYF.

The CDR3 DNA reads as TGTGCCAGCAGTTTTTACGAAGGGGGTTCACCCCTCCACTTT. Translation: CASSFYEGGSPLHF. The chain recombines TRBV6-6 with TRBJ1-6, with TRBD1 as a possible D gene (6 bases). Trimming took 4 bases from V and 9 from J, leaving 13 bases between them. In germline, CDR1 is MNHNY, CDR2 SVGAGI (reference sequence). The CDR3 covers 14 residues.

The rearrangement links TRBV4-1 to TRBJ2-1; 9 positions match TRBD2. Germline values: CDR1 MGHRA, CDR2 YSYEKL. The CDR3 is made up of 15 amino acids. V lost 0 bases to trimming and J lost 10 bases; unmatched junction nucleotides: 7. In DNA form, the CDR3 reads TGCGCCAGCAGCCAAGAGCTAGCGGGGCCGACGGAGCAGTTCTTC. This translates into CASSQELAGPTEQFF.

This chain joins TRBV19 and TRBJ1-6; no definite D call. The CDR3 is made up of 15 amino acids. Trimming removed 3 bases from V and 6 bases from J, with 12 bases in between. The germline CDR1 and CDR2 sequences are LNHDA and SQIVND (reference sequence). Here the CDR3 reads CASSISTAGNSPLHF. DNA for the CDR3: TGTGCCAGTAGTATCTCTACAGCTGGTAATTCACCCCTCCACTTT.

This sequence joins TRBV12-5 and TRBJ1-1; D is perhaps TRBD1 (5 bases). Germline CDR1 LGHNT, CDR2 FRNRAP. The V and J ends lost 0 bases and 5 bases respectively, with 19 bases between them. The CDR3 has 17 amino acids. The CDR3 coding sequence is TGTGCTAGTGGTTTGGTACTTGGGCGTCAGGGTGAAACTGAAGCTTTCTTT. Protein sequence: CASGLVLGRQGETEAFF.

This sequence joins TRBV9 and TRBJ1-4, with 9 nucleotides matching TRBD1. This CDR3 has 14 residues. The J segment lost 7 bases and the V segment lost 4 bases, leaving 5 bases of the junction unmatched. Germline V CDR1 and CDR2: SGDLS, YYNGEE. The CDR3 loop is CASSSRTGAEKLFF. In DNA, the CDR3 is TGTGCCAGCAGCTCACGGACAGGGGCTGAAAAACTGTTTTTT.

The chain combines TRBV5-6 with TRBJ2-1, with D possibly TRBD1 on 5 matching bases. V was clipped by 4 bases and J by 9 bases, with 14 bases between them. CDR1 is SGHDT, CDR2 YYEEEE, per germline. The CDR3 runs to 13 residues. Written as DNA, the CDR3 is TGTGCCAGCAGCAGATCAGGGATCAGTGAGCAGTTCTTC. It is translated as CASSRSGISEQFF.

V and J are TRBV6-5 and TRBJ2-1; 8 bases match TRBD1. Germline CDR1 is MNHEY and CDR2 is SVGAGI. V shed 6 bases and J 3 bases; nucleotides not matched to a gene: 1. The CDR3 has 13 amino acids. CDR3 sequence reads: CASRDRVYNEQFF. CDR3 bases: TGTGCCAGCAGGGACAGGGTCTACAATGAGCAGTTCTTC.

V gene TRBV5-4 combines with J gene TRBJ2-2; 11 bases are shared with TRBD2. The V and J ends lost 4 bases and 4 bases, in that order; junction bases with no gene match: 3. The CDR3 has 15 residues. Germline V gene sequence: CDR1 SGHNT, CDR2 YYREEE (reference sequence). CDR3 loop: CASSRLAGGTGELFF. The CDR3 DNA sequence: TGTGCCAGCAGCCGCCTAGCGGGGGGCACCGGGGAGCTGTTTTTT. Together with reference TRBV5-4 and TRBJ2-2, the CDR3 gives the full variable domain: ETGVTQSPTHLIKTRGQQVTLRCSSQSGHNTVSWYQQALGQGPQFIFQYYREEENGRGNFPPRFSGLQFPNYSSELNVNALELDDSALYLCASSRLAGGTGELFFGEGSRLTVL.

The rearrangement uses TRBV11-3 and TRBJ2-1, with D possibly being TRBD2 (6 bases). Germline loops: CDR1 SGHNT, CDR2 YENEEA. The V end lost 4 bases, the J end lost 4 bases, and 14 bases lay between the germline ends. The CDR3 is 15 amino acids. The CDR3 bases are TGTGCCAGCAGCTCTTTAGCGGTACTTTACAATGAGCAGTTCTTC. Its translation is CASSSLAVLYNEQFF. The whole variable domain, filled in from reference TRBV11-3 and TRBJ2-1, reads EAGVVQSPRYKIIEKKQPVAFWCNPISGHNTLYWYLQNLGQGPELLIRYENEEAVDDSQLPKDRFSAERLKGVDSTLKIQPAELGDSAVYLCASSSLAVLYNEQFFGPGTRLTVL.

The chain links TRBV29-1 to TRBJ1-2; D remains unclear. The length of the CDR3 is 15 residues. The germline V and J ends were trimmed by 0 bases and 8 bases, with 19 bases remaining between them. Germline V lookup: CDR1 SQVTM, CDR2 ANQGSEA. The CDR3 coding sequence is TGCAGCGTTGAAGAGCCGTGGATGGGCGTAAGGGGCTACACCTTC. Protein: CSVEEPWMGVRGYTF.

The chain uses TRBV12-3 or TRBV12-4 and TRBJ1-2; the D is unclear. The CDR3 has 12 amino acids. Deletions cut 3 bases from V and 4 bases from J, with 6 bases between. CDR3 DNA: TGTGCCAGCAGTTTTTTCAGCTATGGCTACACCTTC. Amino acid sequence: CASSFFSYGYTF.

The chain has TRBV19 and TRBJ1-2, with D perhaps matching TRBD1 (5 bases). This CDR3 comprises 14 residues. V dropped 4 bases and J dropped 7 bases, with 16 bases sitting between them. Germline CDR1 reads LNHDA; CDR2 reads SQIVND (reference sequence). The CDR3 DNA reads as TGTGCCAGTAGTAACCCGCAGGGCTCCGGTGGCTACACCTTC. This gives the protein CASSNPQGSGGYTF.

J is TRBJ2-5 and V is TRBV11-2; TRBD1 aligns across 7 bases. In germline, CDR1 is SGHAT, CDR2 FQNNGV. The ends lost 6 bases at V and 0 bases at J; junction bases unmatched: 4. The CDR3 sequence is 14 residues long. In DNA form, the CDR3 reads TGTGCCAGCAGATCACAGGGGTACCAAGAGACCCAGTACTTC. The encoded protein is CASRSQGYQETQYF.

The rearrangement uses TRBV4-1 and TRBJ1-2, with D perhaps TRBD1 (5 bases). The CDR3 sequence is 15 residues long. With 1 base removed from V and 7 bases from J, the gap between germline ends came to 16 bases. Per the germline V gene, CDR1 is MGHRA and CDR2 is YSYEKL. The CDR3 loop is CASSQVGGADGGYTF. The CDR3, as DNA: TGCGCCAGCAGCCAAGTGGGTGGGGCGGATGGTGGCTACACCTTC.

The V and J genes are TRBV5-4 and TRBJ2-7; 11 bases align to TRBD2. The CDR3 extends over 18 amino acids. The junction had 21 bases not matched to a gene; V was cut back by 6 bases and J by 7 bases. The germline gives CDR1 SGHNT, CDR2 YYREEE (reference sequence). CDR3 in DNA: TGTGCCAGCAAGACTAGCGGGACACAGTTCCTCTCAAGGGGTGAGCAGTACTTC. Encoded protein: CASKTSGTQFLSRGEQYF. Variable domain in full (rest from reference TRBV5-4 and TRBJ2-7): ETGVTQSPTHLIKTRGQQVTLRCSSQSGHNTVSWYQQALGQGPQFIFQYYREEENGRGNFPPRFSGLQFPNYSSELNVNALELDDSALYLCASKTSGTQFLSRGEQYFGPGTRLTVT.

The gene calls are TRBV19 and TRBJ2-7; 7 positions match TRBD1. From germline, CDR1 is LNHDA and CDR2 SQIVND (reference sequence). V was clipped by 4 bases and J by 3 bases; unmatched bases: 12. The CDR3 spans 16 residues. CDR3 sequence reads: CASSKAQTGFGYEQYF. As DNA, the CDR3 is TGTGCCAGTAGTAAAGCCCAGACAGGGTTTGGCTACGAGCAGTACTTC. Full variable domain (remainder filled in from reference TRBV19 and TRBJ2-7): DGGITQSPKYLFRKEGQNVTLSCEQNLNHDAMYWYRQDPGQGLRLIYYSQIVNDFQKGDIAEGYSVSREKKESFPLTVTSAQKNPTAFYLCASSKAQTGFGYEQYFGPGTRLTVT.

The chain couples TRBV7-9 to TRBJ2-4; D remains unclear. The germline V and J ends were trimmed by 1 base and 1 base, with 11 bases remaining between them. The germline V gene has CDR1 SEHNR and CDR2 FQNEAQ (reference sequence). This CDR3 has 16 residues. The DNA of the CDR3 is TGTGCCAGCAGCTTAGAGCACAGTGGGGCCAAAAACATTCAGTACTTC. Amino acid sequence: CASSLEHSGAKNIQYF.

This clone was detected once. This chain connects TRBV3-1 (or the pseudogene TRBV3-2) to TRBJ1-1; D may be TRBD1 (6 bases). CDR1 LGHDT and CDR2 YNNKEL come from the germline V gene (reference sequence). CDR3 length equals 13 residues. Trimming took off 1 base at V and 9 bases at J, with 12 bases between the two ends. The chain's CDR3 is CASSQGTARKAFF. The DNA of the CDR3 is TGTGCCAGCAGCCAAGGGACAGCTCGGAAAGCTTTCTTT.

This chain joins TRBV10-3 and TRBJ2-2; 8 bases fit TRBD2. The CDR3 loop spans 14 amino acids. Germline CDR1 and CDR2: ENHRY and SYGVKD. Losses at the gene ends were 10 bases for V and 0 bases for J; bases not matched to a gene: 4. CDR3 loop: CATATSANTGELFF. The CDR3 DNA follows: TGTGCCACAGCGACTAGCGCGAACACCGGGGAGCTGTTTTTT.

The rearrangement links TRBV2 to TRBJ2-7; TRBD1 matches at 8 bases. V shed 6 bases, J shed 6 bases, and the junction held 13 bases outside the gene matches. Germline-derived CDR1 and CDR2 are SNHLY and FYNNEI. The CDR3 totals 15 residues. In DNA form, the CDR3 reads TGTGCCAGCAGCGGAGGGGGGACAGGTTTAGGCGAGCAGTACTTC. Protein product: CASSGGGTGLGEQYF.

The gene calls are TRBV11-3 and TRBJ2-1; 8 bases align to TRBD2. V dropped 5 bases and J dropped 7; count of bases not matched to a gene: 10. From germline, CDR1 is SGHNT and CDR2 YENEEA. This CDR3 has 15 residues. DNA of the CDR3: TGTGCCAGCAGCGCTCGGGAGGGCCCGACGAATGAGCAGTTCTTC. It encodes CASSAREGPTNEQFF.